The 26 T cell receptor beta chains reported below all come from one sample, sequenced in a study of radiation and T cells in renal cell carcinoma. The method was immunoSEQ multiplex PCR; TCRdb's version includes in-frame clones alone and lacks a portion of them. The data show roughly 140,000 clones, roughly 86% seen once. Noted time point: blood 2 weeks post-SBRT. As to treatment: 15 Gy SBRT to primary tumor, nephrectomy 4 weeks later. This sample comprised blood, obtained from a patient whose treatment included radiotherapy and nephrectomy. The receptors derive from a woman between 45 and 60 years old with renal cell carcinoma.

The rearrangement links TRBV27 to TRBJ2-2; 13 bases align to TRBD2. CDR1 is MNHEY, CDR2 SMNVEV, per germline (reference sequence). The CDR3 is 21 residues long. The trim removed 8 bases at V and 6 bases at J, leaving 24 bases unmatched. The CDR3 DNA reads as TGTGCCAGCGTCAACCCCACTAGCGGGGGGGCCGTGGTGTGGGTGGCCGGGGAGCTGTTTTTT. Translating it yields CASVNPTSGGAVVWVAGELFF.

This clone was recorded once. The genes are TRBV18 and TRBJ2-3; unclear D gene. Trimming cost V 0 bases and J 4 bases, with 11 bases left between them. This CDR3 spans 15 amino acids. The germline CDR1 and CDR2 sequences are KGHSH and LQKENI. The CDR3 DNA follows: TGTGCCAGCTCACCACCGGGCAGTATCCCAGATACGCAGTATTTT. Residues: CASSPPGSIPDTQYF.

J is TRBJ2-7 and V is TRBV7-2, with 9 bases lining up with TRBD1. J was trimmed by 3 bases and V by 2 bases; bases with no gene match: 2. The CDR3 contains 14 residues. Germline V lookup: CDR1 SGHTA, CDR2 FQGNSA. CDR3 sequence: CASSLRDRVYEQYF. For the CDR3, the DNA is TGTGCCAGCAGCTTACGGGACAGGGTCTACGAGCAGTACTTC.

The gene calls are TRBV7-2 and TRBJ1-1, with 11 bases identical to TRBD1. J gave up 8 bases and V 5 bases, and 10 bases lay outside the gene matches. There are 15 residues in the CDR3. CDR1 and CDR2 (germline): SGHTA, FQGNSA. CDR3 protein: CASSDYGTGGLEAFF. The DNA of the CDR3 is TGTGCCAGCAGCGACTACGGGACAGGGGGTTTAGAAGCTTTCTTT. The variable domain in full, with the rest retrieved from reference TRBV7-2 and TRBJ1-1, is GAGVSQSPSNKVTEKGKDVELRCDPISGHTALYWYRQSLGQGLEFLIYFQGNSAPDKSGLPSDRFSAERTGGSVSTLTIQRTQQEDSAVYLCASSDYGTGGLEAFFGQGTRLTVV.

In its sample, this clone was seen a few times. The gene calls are TRBV4-1 and TRBJ2-1; 8 bases line up with TRBD2. The V gene's germline CDR1 is MGHRA and CDR2 YSYEKL. The CDR3 length is 17 residues. The trim removed 3 bases at V and 1 base at J, leaving 8 bases unmatched. The CDR3 DNA reads TGCGCCAGCAGCCAGCCTGTAGCGGGGTCGTCCTACAATGAGCAGTTCTTC. It is translated as CASSQPVAGSSYNEQFF.

This chain links TRBV2 with TRBJ1-2; possible D gene TRBD1, 5 bases. Germline V CDR1 and CDR2: SNHLY, FYNNEI. V gave up 2 bases and J gave up 5 bases, with 12 bases separating them. The CDR3 is 14 residues long. This chain's CDR3 is CASSELGGEYGYTF. CDR3 DNA: TGTGCCAGCAGTGAATTGGGGGGGGAATATGGCTACACCTTC.

This clone has a count of ten or more. This same CDR3 is encoded by further DNA sequences in the sample. The CDR3 DNA sequence: TGCGCCAGCAGCCAAGCCGGGAACACTGAAGCTTTCTTT. It codes for CASSQAGNTEAFF. V gene TRBV4-3 combines with J gene TRBJ1-1; no definite D call. V was pared by 1 base and J by 1 base, with 4 bases between. The CDR3 sequence is 13 residues long. Germline CDR1 is LGHNA and CDR2 is YSLEER.

In DNA, the CDR3 is TGTGCCAGCTCCCGAGGGACATCCTACGAGCAGTACTTC. This sequence encodes CASSRGTSYEQYF. This chain uses TRBV6-6 with TRBJ2-7; possible D gene TRBD1, 6 bases. Trimming took 8 bases from V and 1 from J, leaving 12 bases between them. Per the germline V gene, CDR1 is MNHNY and CDR2 is SVGAGI (reference sequence). This CDR3 is built from 13 residues.

This chain links TRBV18 with TRBJ2-2; D not resolved. Germline V gene sequence: CDR1 KGHSH, CDR2 LQKENI. V was pared by 5 bases and J by 3 bases, with 10 bases between. The CDR3 length is 14 residues. This chain's CDR3 is CASSFGQYTGELFF. The DNA for the CDR3 is TGTGCCAGCTCATTTGGGCAGTACACCGGGGAGCTGTTTTTT.

The chain employs TRBV18 and TRBJ1-1, with a weak D call TRBD1 (5 bases). Looked up from germline, CDR1 is KGHSH and CDR2 is LQKENI. The CDR3 sequence is 13 residues long. V was clipped by 6 bases and J by 1 base, with 9 bases between them. The CDR3 DNA reads TGTGCCAGCTCCCTACAGGCGAACACTGAAGCTTTCTTT. This gives the protein CASSLQANTEAFF. The whole variable domain, remainder taken from reference TRBV18 and TRBJ1-1, is NAGVMQNPRHLVRRRGQEARLRCSPMKGHSHVYWYRQLPEEGLKFMVYLQKENIIDESGMPKERFSAEFPKEGPSILRIQQVVRGDSAAYFCASSLQANTEAFFGQGTRLTVV.

The chain recombines TRBV9 with TRBJ1-1; a possible D gene is TRBD1 (5 bases). V lost 0 bases and J lost 3, with 9 bases in between. Germline loops: CDR1 SGDLS, CDR2 YYNGEE. The CDR3 has 14 amino acids. The CDR3 sequence: CASSVEGKDTEAFF. The CDR3 region has the DNA TGTGCCAGCAGCGTAGAGGGGAAGGACACTGAAGCTTTCTTT.

About this clone itself: The junction does not match germline at one end; this may be a read error. The chain combines TRBV7-2 with TRBJ1-1; no firm D call. The CDR3 consists of 12 residues. CDR1 and CDR2 (germline): SGHTA, FQGNSA. CDR3 region: CASSLESPGYDF. As DNA, the CDR3 is TGTGCCAGCAGCTTAGAAAGCCCGGGTTATGACTTT.

The chain carries TRBV7-2 and TRBJ1-1; tentative D call: TRBD1 (5 bases). CDR1 and CDR2 (germline): SGHTA, FQGNSA. This CDR3 has 13 amino acids. The ends were cut back, 5 bases at V and 3 bases at J, with 10 bases in the middle. CDR3 sequence reads: CASSPPGYTEAFF. The CDR3 nucleotides are TGTGCCAGCAGCCCCCCAGGGTACACTGAAGCTTTCTTT.

This clone was observed once. The chain combines TRBV18 with TRBJ1-2; D call uncertain. In germline, CDR1 is KGHSH, CDR2 LQKENI. This CDR3 is built from 15 residues. With 3 bases removed from V and 4 bases from J, the gap between germline ends came to 15 bases. The CDR3 DNA sequence: TGTGCCAGCTCACCTAGGGATTCCCAATCCTATGGCTACACCTTC. Protein: CASSPRDSQSYGYTF.

This rearrangement joins TRBV12-5 to TRBJ1-5; 9 bases fit TRBD1. CDR3 length: 18 amino acids. The germline V gene encodes CDR1 LGHNT and CDR2 FRNRAP. V dropped 0 bases and J dropped 0; count of bases not matched to a gene: 6. In DNA, the CDR3 is TGTGCTAGTGGTTTGGTACAGGGGACAGGGTATAGCAATCAGCCCCAGCATTTT. It encodes CASGLVQGTGYSNQPQHF.

This chain joins TRBV6-5 and TRBJ2-5; D ambiguous. The CDR3 has 15 amino acids. The V gene lost 5 bases and the J gene lost 1 base, with 14 bases spanning the gap. CDR1 and CDR2 (germline): MNHEY, SVGAGI. The CDR3 spells CASSPPDEVQETQYF. CDR3 bases: TGTGCCAGCAGTCCGCCCGATGAGGTCCAAGAGACCCAGTACTTC.

The chain uses TRBV9 and TRBJ2-5; the D gene is possibly TRBD2 (7 bases). In germline, CDR1 is SGDLS, CDR2 YYNGEE. V was trimmed by 1 base and J by 4 bases, leaving 17 bases between them. The CDR3 loop spans 16 amino acids. The DNA for the CDR3 is TGTGCCAGCAGCGTATTCGGGGGGCGGGTAGCAGAGACCCAGTACTTC. This codes for CASSVFGGRVAETQYF.

The CDR3, as DNA: TGTGCCAGTGCGGCAACGAGCACAGATACGCAGTATTTT. This codes for CASAATSTDTQYF. The V and J genes are TRBV19 and TRBJ2-3, with no clear D. The germline V gene encodes CDR1 LNHDA and CDR2 SQIVND (reference sequence). Trimming left V 8 bases short and J 0 bases short, with 9 bases between. The CDR3 runs 13 residues. Complete variable domain (other parts from reference TRBV19 and TRBJ2-3): DGGITQSPKYLFRKEGQNVTLSCEQNLNHDAMYWYRQDPGQGLRLIYYSQIVNDFQKGDIAEGYSVSREKKESFPLTVTSAQKNPTAFYLCASAATSTDTQYFGPGTRLTVL.

This chain connects TRBV28 to TRBJ1-4, with a tentative D call TRBD1 (6 bases). V shed 3 bases and J shed 8 bases, with 13 bases lying between them. The CDR3 runs 14 residues. CDR1 and CDR2 (germline): MDHEN, SYDVKM. CDR3 sequence reads: CASSFQAGEEKLFF. The CDR3 DNA reads as TGTGCCAGCAGTTTTCAGGCAGGGGAAGAAAAACTGTTTTTT.

This rearrangement joins TRBV6-6 to TRBJ2-3, with unresolved D. Germline V gives CDR1 MNHNY, CDR2 SVGAGI (reference sequence). Trimming cost V 5 bases and J 1 base, with 10 bases left between them. The CDR3 has 14 amino acids. The CDR3 loop is CASSQTRGTDTQYF. As DNA, the CDR3 is TGTGCCAGCAGTCAAACCCGGGGCACAGATACGCAGTATTTT.

The CDR3 loop reads CASSEEAGRAGELFF. CDR3 DNA: TGTGCCAGCAGTGAAGAGGCGGGGCGGGCCGGGGAGCTGTTTTTT. V usage is TRBV6-1 and J usage is TRBJ2-2; TRBD2 is a possible D gene (6 bases). CDR3 length: 15 residues. Per the germline V gene, CDR1 is MNHNS and CDR2 is SASEGT. Trimming left V 1 base short and J 6 bases short, with 12 bases between.

The chain joins TRBV7-8 to TRBJ1-5; 9 bases line up with TRBD1. V trimming: 1 base; J trimming: 5 bases; junction bases outside the gene matches: 6. This CDR3 is built from 16 residues. The germline V gene encodes CDR1 SGHVS and CDR2 FQNEAQ. DNA for the CDR3: TGTGCCAGCAGCTTAGGGGGACAGGGTAGGTATCAGCCCCAGCATTTT. Translation gives CASSLGGQGRYQPQHF.

V is TRBV4-2 and J is TRBJ2-7; D uncertain. This CDR3 comprises 16 residues. V was clipped by 1 base and J by 0 bases, with 13 bases between them. CDR1 is LGHNA, CDR2 YNFKEQ, per germline. CDR3 region: CASSQVVSESSYEQYF. CDR3 coding DNA: TGTGCCAGCAGCCAAGTAGTGAGCGAAAGCTCCTACGAGCAGTACTTC.

Remarks on this clone: In the same sample, other DNA sequences code for this CDR3. V and J are TRBV9 and TRBJ2-5; TRBD2 matches at 10 bases. J was trimmed by 5 bases and V by 0 bases; bases with no gene match: 4. Per germline, CDR1 SGDLS and CDR2 YYNGEE. CDR3 length equals 15 residues. The CDR3 bases are TGTGCCAGCAGCGTAGGAGCGGGGGGGAGTGAGACCCAGTACTTC. Protein sequence: CASSVGAGGSETQYF.

This chain connects TRBV6-5 to TRBJ1-1; D remains unclear. The CDR3 covers 16 residues. Trimming shortened V by 0 bases and J by 0 bases, and 11 bases separated the two germline ends. Germline-derived CDR1 and CDR2 are MNHEY and SVGAGI. For the CDR3, the DNA is TGTGCCAGCAGTTACTCATCCGGGTTCATGAACACTGAAGCTTTCTTT. It translates to CASSYSSGFMNTEAFF.

This rearrangement joins TRBV5-4 to TRBJ2-3; 10 bases are a match to TRBD2. With 4 bases clipped from V and 5 bases from J, the junction kept 10 bases outside the gene matches. This CDR3 region has 16 residues. Germline V gene data show CDR1 as SGHNT and CDR2 as YYREEE (reference sequence). CDR3 in amino acids: CASSLGTSANRDTQYF. DNA of the CDR3: TGTGCCAGCAGCCTGGGGACTAGCGCCAATCGAGATACGCAGTATTTT.